The 20 T cell receptor beta chains below come from one sample, sequenced in a study of Graves' ophthalmopathy and Graves' hyperthyroidism (dated by TCRdb to 2017 to 2018). Sequencing instrument: Illumina HiSeq 2000. TCR beta CDR3 regions were amplified from RNA transcripts for repertoire sequencing. The first round of RT-PCR was done with HTBI primers and the Qiagen OneStep RT-PCR kit, and was followed by a second round of multiplex PCR, then size selection and purification. TCRdb reprocessing: public reads trimmed at Q25 with fastp, clones called with MiXCR, in-frame beta chains kept. Entries that share a CDR3 protein sequence are merged under the most common genes and DNA. This sample has over a million distinct CDR3 sequences in its table, and less than 45% of those were observed once. The ten largest clones capture around 10% of the sample. The sequenced sample was peripheral blood or thyroid tissue (not recorded which). These receptors originate from an adult man with Graves' hyperthyroidism.

As to this clonotype: The junction departs from the called germline gene at one end, perhaps through a read error. This sequence joins TRBV12-3 or TRBV12-4 and TRBJ1-3; TRBD1 might be the D (6 bases). The CDR3 has 16 residues. The CDR3 reads CASSSWGRGSENTIYF. The CDR3 bases are TGTGCCAGCAGCTCCTGGGGCAGGGGCTCTGAAAACACCATATATTTT.

This clonotype was found many times. The chain recombines TRBV5-1 with TRBJ1-1, with 8 positions matching TRBD1. The germline CDR1 and CDR2 sequences are SGHRS and YFSETQ. Trimming took 4 bases from V and 2 from J; bases not matched to a gene: 7. This CDR3 contains 15 residues. The CDR3 reads CASSVQGGANTEAFF. As DNA, the CDR3 is TGCGCCAGCAGCGTACAGGGGGGTGCCAACACTGAAGCTTTCTTT.

The gene calls are TRBV20-1 and TRBJ2-7; D gene ambiguous. Germline CDR1 DFQATT, CDR2 SNEGSKA (reference sequence). The CDR3 contains 12 residues. CDR3 in amino acids: CSVARGSYEQYF. The CDR3, as DNA: TGCAGCGTTGCTCGCGGTTCCTACGAGCAGTACTTC.

The chain is built from TRBV12-3 or TRBV12-4 and TRBJ2-6, with D perhaps TRBD2 (6 bases). The CDR3 is made up of 17 amino acids. Trimming left V 3 bases short and J 3 bases short, with 15 bases between. The CDR3 DNA reads TGTGCCAGCAGTTTTCGGGCAGGGCGGGATGGGGCCAACGTCCTGACTTTC. Translation gives CASSFRAGRDGANVLTF.

The CDR3 loop reads CASSFGPYKNEKLFF. As DNA, the CDR3 is TGTGCCAGCAGCTTCGGACCCTATAAAAATGAAAAACTGTTTTTT. The chain uses TRBV11-2 and TRBJ1-4; no firm D call. Germline CDR1 reads SGHAT; CDR2 reads FQNNGV. This CDR3 region has 15 residues. V lost 3 bases to trimming and J lost 5 bases, with 13 bases between them.

This clonotype was seen many times. V and J are TRBV29-1 and TRBJ2-2; TRBD1 might be the D (6 bases). Germline CDR1 SQVTM, CDR2 ANQGSEA. The V end was cut by 3 bases, the J end by 5 bases, with 13 bases between. The CDR3 has 14 amino acids. The CDR3 protein is CSVDRGPQTGELFF. The CDR3 DNA reads TGCAGCGTTGACAGGGGTCCTCAAACCGGGGAGCTGTTTTTT.

This clonotype appeared many times. The chain combines TRBV11-1 with TRBJ2-5; 9 nucleotides align to TRBD1. The CDR3 loop spans 17 amino acids. CDR1 and CDR2 from the germline V gene are SGHAT and FQDESV (reference sequence). Trimming removed 3 bases from V and 5 bases from J; junction bases left unmatched: 13. For the CDR3, the DNA is TGTGCCAGCAGCTTGGGACAACAGGGGGCACCTCAGGAGACCCAGTACTTC. Its protein product is CASSLGQQGAPQETQYF. Variable domain in full (rest from reference TRBV11-1 and TRBJ2-5): EAEVAQSPRYKITEKSQAVAFWCDPISGHATLYWYRQILGQGPELLVQFQDESVVDDSQLPKDRFSAERLKGVDSTLKIQPAELGDSAMYLCASSLGQQGAPQETQYFGPGTRLLVL.

The chain joins TRBV4-3 to TRBJ1-1, with no clear D. CDR3 length: 13 amino acids. V dropped 0 bases and J dropped 5 bases, with 7 bases sitting between them. Per germline, CDR1 LGHNA and CDR2 YSLEER. CDR3 amino acids: CASSQEQRTEAFF. The DNA of the CDR3 is TGCGCCAGCAGCCAAGAGCAGAGGACTGAAGCTTTCTTT.

The chain combines TRBV15 with TRBJ2-7; 7 bases match TRBD2. Germline V gene data show CDR1 as LNHNV and CDR2 as YYDKDF (reference sequence). Trimming removed 0 bases from V and 6 bases from J; junction bases left unmatched: 8. The CDR3 consists of 15 residues. This CDR3 is CATSRDRAGVSEQYF. The CDR3 region has the DNA TGTGCCACCAGCAGAGATCGCGCGGGAGTTTCCGAGCAGTACTTC.

The V gene is TRBV30, the J gene TRBJ1-2, with D possibly being TRBD1 (6 bases). The germline V gene has CDR1 GTSNPN and CDR2 SVGIG (reference sequence). The CDR3 runs 14 residues. V was clipped by 2 bases and J by 3 bases, with 13 bases between them. The CDR3 bases are TGTGCCTGGAGTATCCTCGGGGGGCACTATGGCTACACCTTC. Its translation: CAWSILGGHYGYTF.

This clonotype was recorded a few times. The rearrangement uses TRBV6-6 and TRBJ2-2; D possibly corresponds to TRBD2 (5 bases). V was shortened by 0 bases and J by 4 bases, with 9 bases between the two germline ends. The CDR3 is 15 amino acids. CDR1 and CDR2 from the germline V gene are MNHNY and SVGAGI (reference sequence). The CDR3 loop reads CASSYSSGPTGELFF. The CDR3 nucleotides are TGTGCCAGCAGTTACTCGAGCGGTCCCACCGGGGAGCTGTTTTTT.

This clonotype was detected many times. The rearrangement uses TRBV7-9 and TRBJ2-5; D gene uncertain. This CDR3 contains 12 residues. The germline gives CDR1 SEHNR, CDR2 FQNEAQ (reference sequence). Trimming cost V 4 bases and J 7 bases, with 10 bases left between them. The CDR3 loop reads CASSSDGWTQYF. The CDR3 DNA reads TGTGCCAGCAGCTCAGATGGGTGGACCCAGTACTTC.

V gene TRBV9 combines with J gene TRBJ2-2; D might be TRBD2 (6 bases). Per the germline V gene, CDR1 is SGDLS and CDR2 is YYNGEE. The CDR3 is made up of 16 amino acids. V lost 0 bases to trimming and J lost 4 bases, with 13 bases between them. Written as DNA, the CDR3 is TGTGCCAGCAGCGTAGGTGTAGGGAGGCCCACCGGGGAGCTGTTTTTT. It codes for CASSVGVGRPTGELFF.

In its sample, this clonotype was seen many times. The chain couples TRBV12-3 or TRBV12-4 to TRBJ1-6, with a possible D match to TRBD1 (5 bases). CDR3 length equals 14 residues. The V gene lost 7 bases and the J gene lost 7 bases, with 14 bases spanning the gap. The DNA for the CDR3 is TGTGCCAGCACCTTGGGGGGTACCAATTCACCCCTCCACTTT. Translation gives CASTLGGTNSPLHF.

The chain joins TRBV28 to TRBJ2-5; tentative D call: TRBD2 (7 bases). The CDR3 consists of 18 residues. CDR1 is MDHEN and CDR2 is SYDVKM in the germline V gene. Trimming shortened V by 8 bases and J by 2 bases, and 27 bases separated the two germline ends. The CDR3 here is CASQKGGSGLPTQETQYF. In DNA, the CDR3 is TGTGCCAGCCAAAAAGGGGGTTCGGGACTACCCACGCAAGAGACCCAGTACTTC.

CDR3: CASSQGSYEKLFF. DNA for the CDR3: TGTGCCAGCAGCCAGGGGTCTTATGAAAAACTGTTTTTT. The rearrangement joins TRBV2 to TRBJ1-4, with D possibly TRBD1 on 6 matching bases. Trimming removed 6 bases from V and 6 bases from J, with 11 bases in between. The CDR3 has 13 amino acids. Germline V gives CDR1 SNHLY, CDR2 FYNNEI.

The rearrangement joins TRBV24-1 to TRBJ2-5; 9 bases map to TRBD2. The V gene end was trimmed by 7 bases and the J gene end by 2 bases; junction bases not matched to a gene: 7. This CDR3 is built from 15 residues. CDR1 and CDR2 from the germline V gene are KGHDR and SFDVKD. CDR3 DNA: TGTGCCACCAGCTCTAGCGGGACAGTTCAAGAGACCCAGTACTTC. It specifies CATSSSGTVQETQYF.

This chain uses TRBV12-3 or TRBV12-4 with TRBJ2-6, with D possibly being TRBD1 (6 bases). Trimming took 1 base from V and 1 from J, leaving 11 bases between them. CDR3 length equals 17 residues. CDR3 sequence (DNA): TGTGCCAGCAGTTTAGACAGGGTCTTTTCTGGGGCCAACGTCCTGACTTTC. Amino acid sequence: CASSLDRVFSGANVLTF.

A word on this clonotype: One end of the junction varies from germline; a read error may be responsible. This sequence joins TRBV10-3 and TRBJ2-5; 9 bases agree with TRBD2. The CDR3 runs 15 residues. Germline V gene sequence: CDR1 ENHRY, CDR2 SYGVKD. The CDR3 reads CATTLGAGGLEIQYF. The DNA for the CDR3 is TGTGCCACGACGCTAGGAGCGGGAGGTTTGGAGATCCAGTACTTC.

The chain links TRBV7-2 to TRBJ2-5, with TRBD1 identical over 8 bases. The DNA end is more similar to TRBJ2-1, so the J call may be wrong. The CDR3 contains 14 residues. Per the germline V gene, CDR1 is SGHTA and CDR2 is FQGNSA. CDR3 DNA sequence: TGTGCCAGCAGCTCCCAGGGGGCGCGGAATGAGCAGTTCTTC. As protein: CASSSQGARNEQFF.